This passage covers 3 T cell receptor beta chains from one sample sequenced in a study of beta chain features in type 1 diabetes. Study-level points and caveats: All four CD4+ subsets from Type 1 diabetes patients carried moderately but significantly shorter TCRB CDR3s.

Their antigens are not known. Expressed TCRB transcripts got sequenced, as all isolated RNA was reverse transcribed. Using immunoSEQ multiplex PCR, the repertoire was profiled, and TCRdb retains in-frame clones only, with some absent. The sample lists 250,000 or so clones, about 20% seen once, with 0.025% to 0.035% in the top ten. Sequencing input: naive CD4+ T cells from blood. These receptors originate from a woman between 35 and 50 years old with type 1 diabetes.

The chain uses TRBV30 and TRBJ1-1, with D uncertain. This CDR3 spans 16 amino acids. V was clipped by 2 bases and J by 4 bases, with 20 bases between them. From germline, CDR1 is GTSNPN and CDR2 SVGIG (reference sequence). CDR3: CAWSLRLSGLVTEAFF. In DNA form, the CDR3 reads TGTGCCTGGAGTCTCCGGCTCTCTGGACTGGTCACTGAAGCTTTCTTT.

The chain joins TRBV29-1 to TRBJ2-2, with 8 bases lining up with TRBD2. Trimming cost V 7 bases and J 6 bases; bases outside gene matches: 4. This CDR3 is 12 amino acids long. Germline CDR1 reads SQVTM; CDR2 reads ANQGSEA. CDR3 in amino acids: CSAGGGPGELFF. DNA of the CDR3: TGCAGCGCCGGGGGGGGGCCCGGGGAGCTGTTTTTT.

The chain links TRBV4-3 to TRBJ2-1, with TRBD2 matching 10 bases. Germline-derived CDR1 and CDR2 are LGHNA and YSLEER. The V and J ends lost 0 bases and 5 bases, in that order; junction bases with no gene match: 10. The CDR3 is 18 amino acids. The CDR3 loop is CASSQDPPRAGGDNEQFF. CDR3 bases: TGCGCCAGCAGCCAAGACCCCCCCAGAGCGGGAGGGGACAATGAGCAGTTCTTC.